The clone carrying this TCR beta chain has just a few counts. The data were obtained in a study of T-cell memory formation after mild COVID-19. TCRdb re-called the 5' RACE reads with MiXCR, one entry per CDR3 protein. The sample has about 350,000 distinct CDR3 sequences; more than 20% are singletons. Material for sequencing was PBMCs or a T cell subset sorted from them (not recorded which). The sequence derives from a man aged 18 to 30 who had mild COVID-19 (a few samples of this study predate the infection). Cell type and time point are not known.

CDR3 DNA sequence: TGTGCCAGCAGCCAACCCGGGACTGTAACCTACGAGCAGTACTTC. Protein sequence: CASSQPGTVTYEQYF. The gene calls are TRBV5-5 and TRBJ2-7; possible D gene TRBD2, 6 bases. The CDR3 is made up of 15 amino acids. Germline V lookup: CDR1 SGHKS, CDR2 YYEKEE (reference sequence). Trimming cost V 4 bases and J 2 bases, with 16 bases left between them.